Listed here are 31 T cell receptor beta chains from one sample, sequenced in a study of T cells in Graves' hyperthyroidism and ophthalmopathy. Amplification of TCR beta CDR3 regions used RNA as the template. A first-round RT-PCR of the TCR CDR3 used the HTBI primer set. TCRdb reprocessed the multiplex PCR reads with MiXCR, giving one entry per CDR3 protein. The table lists about 380,000 distinct CDR3 sequences, roughly 20% of them singletons. The source material was blood. These receptors were taken from a man younger than 35 with Graves' ophthalmopathy.

The sample holds a few counts of this clonotype. The chain employs TRBV20-1 and TRBJ1-2; D unclear. This CDR3 spans 9 amino acids. Germline V gives CDR1 DFQATT, CDR2 SNEGSKA (reference sequence). CDR3 amino acids: CSVWDGYTF. The CDR3 region has the DNA TGCAGCGTCTGGGATGGCTACACCTTC.

This clonotype came up many times. The chain combines TRBV7-2 with TRBJ2-5; 7 positions agree with TRBD1. The V gene end was trimmed by 3 bases and the J gene end by 2 bases; junction bases not matched to a gene: 3. Germline V lookup: CDR1 SGHTA, CDR2 FQGNSA. This CDR3 spans 14 amino acids. The CDR3 protein is CASSFGQVQETQYF. CDR3 DNA: TGTGCCAGCAGCTTTGGACAGGTACAAGAGACCCAGTACTTC. Supplemented by reference TRBV7-2 and TRBJ2-5, the full variable domain reads GAGVSQSPSNKVTEKGKDVELRCDPISGHTALYWYRQSLGQGLEFLIYFQGNSAPDKSGLPSDRFSAERTGGSVSTLTIQRTQQEDSAVYLCASSFGQVQETQYFGPGTRLLVL.

This chain joins TRBV27 and TRBJ2-1; no definite D call. V was trimmed by 5 bases and J by 4 bases, leaving 12 bases between them. There are 14 residues in the CDR3. Germline loops: CDR1 MNHEY, CDR2 SMNVEV (reference sequence). CDR3 in amino acids: CASSRQKTYNEQFF. The CDR3 coding sequence is TGTGCCAGCAGTCGCCAAAAAACATACAATGAGCAGTTCTTC.

This clonotype was found many times. The genes are TRBV6-6 and TRBJ2-7, with D perhaps TRBD1 (5 bases). Germline CDR1 MNHNY, CDR2 SVGAGI (reference sequence). The germline V and J ends were trimmed by 0 bases and 2 bases, with 8 bases remaining between them. This CDR3 spans 14 amino acids. The DNA of the CDR3 is TGTGCCAGCAGTTACTCGACAGCGACCTACGAGCAGTACTTC. It codes for CASSYSTATYEQYF.

This clonotype was detected only a few times. The gene calls are TRBV29-1 and TRBJ2-7, with 8 positions matching TRBD2. Germline CDR1 reads SQVTM; CDR2 reads ANQGSEA. The ends lost 7 bases at V and 3 bases at J; junction bases unmatched: 8. The CDR3 spans 13 residues. The CDR3 spells CSGRGGENYEQYF. The CDR3 nucleotides are TGCAGCGGTCGGGGGGGGGAGAACTACGAGCAGTACTTC.

This clonotype was observed a handful of times. This chain connects TRBV5-4 to TRBJ2-2; 8 bases agree with TRBD1. Per germline, CDR1 SGHNT and CDR2 YYREEE (reference sequence). The CDR3 runs to 15 residues. V shed 4 bases, J shed 5 bases, and the junction held 7 bases outside the gene matches. The CDR3: CASSEDREVTGELFF. The CDR3 nucleotides are TGTGCCAGCAGCGAGGACAGGGAGGTTACCGGGGAGCTGTTTTTT.

The chain couples TRBV4-1 to TRBJ2-5; 13 nucleotides agree with TRBD2. Germline V gene data show CDR1 as MGHRA and CDR2 as YSYEKL. The CDR3 has 16 amino acids. Losses at the gene ends were 4 bases for V and 5 bases for J; bases not matched to a gene: 7. The CDR3 DNA reads TGCGCCAGCAGCCCGGGGACTAGCGGGGCCACCGAGACCCAGTACTTC. Translation: CASSPGTSGATETQYF.

CDR3 loop: CAISPGEFDEQYF. The DNA for the CDR3 is TGTGCCATCAGCCCGGGGGAATTCGACGAGCAGTACTTC. The chain is built from TRBV10-3 and TRBJ2-7; D possibly corresponds to TRBD2 (6 bases). Germline assignment: CDR1 ENHRY and CDR2 SYGVKD. Trimming took off 6 bases at V and 5 bases at J, with 14 bases between the two ends. CDR3 length equals 13 residues.

The gene calls are TRBV18 and TRBJ2-7; the match to TRBD2 covers 10 bases. The CDR3 is made up of 15 amino acids. Germline-derived CDR1 and CDR2 are KGHSH and LQKENI. V lost 2 bases and J lost 4; bases outside the gene matches: 5. The CDR3 loop reads CASSPGTSVSYEQYF. The DNA for the CDR3 is TGTGCCAGCTCACCAGGGACTAGCGTTTCGTACGAGCAGTACTTC.

The chain uses TRBV27 and TRBJ2-3, with 10 bases lining up with TRBD1. Germline loops: CDR1 MNHEY, CDR2 SMNVEV (reference sequence). CDR3 length: 16 residues. J gave up 6 bases and V 5 bases, and 11 bases lay outside the gene matches. Written as DNA, the CDR3 is TGTGCCAGCAGTACAAGACAGGGGGCATTCGGGGATACGCAGTATTTT. This codes for CASSTRQGAFGDTQYF.

This clonotype appeared many times. The chain combines TRBV13 with TRBJ2-5; 12 bases are shared with TRBD2. With 5 bases clipped from V and 5 bases from J, the junction kept 12 bases outside the gene matches. Germline V gives CDR1 PRHDT, CDR2 FYEKMQ (reference sequence). The length of the CDR3 is 17 residues. The CDR3 DNA sequence: TGTGCCAGCAGCCCCGGACTAGCGGGGCTCGGCGAGGAGACCCAGTACTTC. It translates to CASSPGLAGLGEETQYF.

This clonotype has ten or more counts. The V gene is TRBV7-9, the J gene TRBJ2-7, with a possible D match to TRBD1 (5 bases). This CDR3 has 12 residues. V was clipped by 2 bases and J by 5 bases, with 7 bases between them. Germline lookup yields CDR1 SEHNR and CDR2 FQNEAQ (reference sequence). The CDR3 bases are TGTGCCAGCAGCTTACAGGGTAACGAGCAGTACTTC. Its protein is CASSLQGNEQYF.

The chain employs TRBV6-1 and TRBJ2-7; weak D call: TRBD1 (6 bases). Germline CDR1 MNHNS, CDR2 SASEGT. CDR3 length: 17 amino acids. The V end was cut by 6 bases, the J end by 2 bases, with 23 bases between. CDR3 DNA sequence: TGTGCCAGCAGCCCACGACAGGACGCCCTTGACCCCTACGAGCAGTACTTC. This encodes CASSPRQDALDPYEQYF.

This sequence joins TRBV6-4 and TRBJ2-2; TRBD2 agrees at 8 bases. The V gene end was trimmed by 6 bases and the J gene end by 4 bases; junction bases not matched to a gene: 4. The CDR3 sequence is 14 residues long. Germline V gene lookup returns CDR1 MRHNA and CDR2 SNTAGT. The CDR3 spells CASSAGGATGELFF. The CDR3 DNA follows: TGTGCCAGCAGCGCCGGGGGGGCCACCGGGGAGCTGTTTTTT.

This clonotype was seen ten or more times. As DNA, the CDR3 is TGTGCCACCAGCTTGGGGGGGAACACCGGGGAGCTGTTTTTT. Protein product: CATSLGGNTGELFF. The V call is TRBV24-1, the J call TRBJ2-2; tentative D call: TRBD2 (6 bases). Trimming shortened V by 7 bases and J by 1 base, and 9 bases separated the two germline ends. Germline-derived CDR1 and CDR2 are KGHDR and SFDVKD. The CDR3 contains 14 residues.

As to this clonotype: Its ends do not fully match the called genes, so a read error is possible. V is TRBV20-1 and J is TRBJ2-1; 7 bases agree with TRBD1. Per the germline V gene, CDR1 is DFQATT and CDR2 is SNEGSKA (reference sequence). CDR3 length: 14 amino acids. In DNA form, the CDR3 reads TGCAGTGCAAGACCCAGGGGGACCTACGATGAGCAGTTCTTC. Encoded protein: CSARPRGTYDEQFF.

In its sample, this clonotype was seen many times. The genes are TRBV2 and TRBJ2-7; D gene unclear. CDR1 is SNHLY and CDR2 is FYNNEI in the germline V gene. The CDR3 is 13 residues long. The V and J ends lost 2 bases and 0 bases respectively, with 5 bases between them. The DNA for the CDR3 is TGTGCCAGCAGTGAAACAGTCTCCTACGAGCAGTACTTC. Translating gives CASSETVSYEQYF.

This clonotype has at least ten counts. The rearrangement uses TRBV7-2 and TRBJ2-5; 9 nucleotides agree with TRBD1. Per germline, CDR1 SGHTA and CDR2 FQGNSA. Trimming cost V 4 bases and J 5 bases; bases outside gene matches: 8. The CDR3 extends over 15 amino acids. CDR3 sequence reads: CASSSPGQGWETQYF. In DNA, the CDR3 is TGTGCCAGCAGCTCGCCGGGACAGGGCTGGGAGACCCAGTACTTC.

The rearrangement links TRBV12-3 or TRBV12-4 to TRBJ2-6; D remains unclear. This CDR3 region has 14 residues. V lost 5 bases and J lost 4, with 9 bases in between. CDR3 DNA: TGTGCCAGCAGTCCCGCCTGGGGGGCCAACGTCCTGACTTTC. Translating gives CASSPAWGANVLTF.

This clonotype was picked up many times. V is TRBV10-3 and J is TRBJ1-4; maybe TRBD1 (6 bases). The CDR3 sequence is 14 residues long. The V end lost 11 bases, the J end lost 3 bases, and 16 bases lay between the germline ends. Per the germline V gene, CDR1 is ENHRY and CDR2 is SYGVKD. CDR3 nucleotide sequence: TGTGCCTCACAACGGGACATTCCTAATGAAAAACTGTTTTTT. Encoded protein: CASQRDIPNEKLFF.

This clonotype occurred a few times. The J gene is TRBJ2-5, the V gene TRBV20-1, with D uncertain. Deletions cut 7 bases from V and 1 base from J, with 13 bases between. This CDR3 is 13 amino acids long. Germline CDR1 reads DFQATT; CDR2 reads SNEGSKA (reference sequence). CDR3 sequence (DNA): TGCAGTGGGAGCCGGCAGATCCAAGAGACCCAGTACTTC. Its translation: CSGSRQIQETQYF.

This chain joins TRBV7-6 and TRBJ2-2; 7 positions match TRBD1. Germline CDR1 and CDR2: SGHVS and FNYEAQ. The J segment lost 4 bases and the V segment lost 6 bases, leaving 17 bases of the junction unmatched. The CDR3 contains 18 residues. DNA for the CDR3: TGTGCCAGCAGTTTCCACCCGACAGGGAGCCTTGGCACCGGGGAGCTGTTTTTT. It codes for CASSFHPTGSLGTGELFF.

This chain uses TRBV7-3 with TRBJ2-2; 7 bases map to TRBD1. V shed 5 bases, J shed 4 bases, and the junction held 16 bases outside the gene matches. The CDR3 loop spans 18 amino acids. Germline values: CDR1 SGHTA, CDR2 FQGTGA. The CDR3 here is CASSGRDSVFRGTGELFF. The CDR3 nucleotides are TGTGCCAGCAGCGGCCGGGACAGCGTCTTCCGGGGCACCGGGGAGCTGTTTTTT. Filled out from reference TRBV7-3 and TRBJ2-2, the complete variable domain reads GAGVSQTPSNKVTEKGKYVELRCDPISGHTALYWYRQSLGQGPEFLIYFQGTGAADDSGLPNDRFFAVRPEGSVSTLKIQRTERGDSAVYLCASSGRDSVFRGTGELFFGEGSRLTVL.

Regarding this clonotype: Possible read error: a much larger clone is one base away. The chain combines TRBV6-1 with TRBJ2-2; the D gene is possibly TRBD2 (5 bases). The CDR3 loop spans 14 amino acids. Looked up from germline, CDR1 is MNHNS and CDR2 is SASEGT. CDR3 sequence: CPSSPVRDTGELFF. DNA for the CDR3: TGTCCCAGCAGCCCGGTGAGGGACACCGGGGAGCTGTTTTTT.

This clonotype was detected ten times or more. The chain employs TRBV4-1 and TRBJ2-7; 7 nucleotides agree with TRBD2. In germline, CDR1 is MGHRA, CDR2 YSYEKL. Unmatched junction bases numbered 9, after V lost 0 bases and J lost 1 base. This CDR3 is built from 17 residues. CDR3 DNA: TGCGCCAGCAGCCAAGACATCGGTGGGGGGGGGTCCTACGAGCAGTACTTC. Its protein product is CASSQDIGGGGSYEQYF.

The V and J genes are TRBV20-1 and TRBJ1-5; 8 positions match TRBD1. Germline V lookup: CDR1 DFQATT, CDR2 SNEGSKA (reference sequence). The CDR3 runs to 13 residues. Trimming removed 6 bases from V and 0 bases from J; junction bases left unmatched: 1. In nucleotides, the CDR3 is TGCAGTGCACAGGGGGATAGCAATCAGCCCCAGCATTTT. Residues: CSAQGDSNQPQHF.

This clonotype occurred many times. The chain couples TRBV18 to TRBJ1-1, with 8 positions matching TRBD1. This CDR3 spans 16 amino acids. CDR1 and CDR2 (germline): KGHSH, LQKENI. V dropped 4 bases and J dropped 4; count of bases not matched to a gene: 11. The CDR3 DNA reads as TGTGCCAGCTCACGCTTGGCAGGGGGCGATCTCACTGAAGCTTTCTTT. Translation: CASSRLAGGDLTEAFF.

The CDR3 DNA is TGTGCCAGCAGTCTCCGGGACACAACGAACACTGAAGCTTTCTTT. Translated: CASSLRDTTNTEAFF. The J gene is TRBJ1-1, the V gene TRBV6-1, with D possibly TRBD1 on 6 matching bases. V was cut by 5 bases and J by 1 base, with 14 bases left in between. Germline assignment: CDR1 MNHNS and CDR2 SASEGT. The CDR3 totals 15 residues.

This clonotype appeared many times. This sequence joins TRBV7-3 and TRBJ2-3, with unresolved D. CDR3 length: 17 amino acids. Germline CDR1 and CDR2: SGHTA and FQGTGA. Between the trimmed V and J ends, which lost 3 bases and 0 bases, there was a span of 16 bases. CDR3 coding DNA: TGTGCCAGCAGCTTTCGGCCCAGCTTGTCTAGCACAGATACGCAGTATTTT. It encodes CASSFRPSLSSTDTQYF.

This clonotype has ten or more counts. This chain connects TRBV6-1 to TRBJ2-1; D might be TRBD2 (5 bases). V lost 5 bases and J lost 0, with 14 bases in between. The CDR3 spans 16 residues. In germline, CDR1 is MNHNS, CDR2 SASEGT. CDR3 in amino acids: CASSWGDGSSYNEQFF. CDR3 DNA sequence: TGTGCCAGCAGTTGGGGAGACGGTAGCTCCTACAATGAGCAGTTCTTC.

The table lists this clonotype with a few counts. The chain joins TRBV7-8 to TRBJ1-4, with TRBD1 as a possible D gene (5 bases). V was clipped by 4 bases and J by 3 bases, with 27 bases between them. CDR3 length: 20 amino acids. Per germline, CDR1 SGHVS and CDR2 FQNEAQ. The CDR3 region is CASSSYFLAGEVKANEKLFF. As DNA, the CDR3 is TGTGCCAGCAGCTCGTACTTCCTGGCGGGGGAGGTGAAGGCTAATGAAAAACTGTTTTTT.